This paragraph covers one T cell receptor beta chain sequence. The CDR3 extends over 13 amino acids. Trimming at V came to 5 bases and at J to 6 bases, leaving 2 bases not matched to a gene. CDR1 SGHAT and CDR2 FQNNGV come from the germline V gene. These data are taken from a study of blood T cell repertoires in COVID-19. Sequencing was performed with immunoSEQ multiplex PCR; in TCRdb, only in-frame clones are kept and a portion is missing. This sample carries under 200,000 clones, less than 85% of them seen once, and the ten largest clones take nearly 4.5%. The chain uses TRBV11-2 and TRBJ2-1; 9 nucleotides align to TRBD2. Specimen: PBMCs or T cells enriched from blood (not recorded which). The receptor was derived from a woman aged 45-60 years who had recovered from COVID-19. The CDR3 DNA reads TGTGCCAGCAGCCCAGCGGGAGGCAATGAGCAGTTCTTC. Translated, it gives CASSPAGGNEQFF.